The 11 T cell receptor beta chains in this list originate from one sample, sequenced in a study of control samples from healthy donors and cancer patients. The repertoire was sequenced with immunoSEQ multiplex PCR; TCRdb's copy has only in-frame clones and lacks some. The table lists about 100,000 clones, roughly 80% of them singletons. Specimen: blood. Receptor source: a man aged 25 to 40 in good health.

The J gene is TRBJ2-5, the V gene TRBV5-1; 9 nucleotides line up with TRBD1. V lost 0 bases, J lost 2 bases, and 2 bases stayed unmatched. Germline-derived CDR1 and CDR2 are SGHRS and YFSETQ. The CDR3 is 15 amino acids. This CDR3 is CASSLADRGQETQYF. CDR3 DNA sequence: TGCGCCAGCAGCTTGGCCGACAGGGGGCAAGAGACCCAGTACTTC.

This clone has just one count. The chain carries TRBV19 and TRBJ1-1; D perhaps matches TRBD1 (6 bases). Germline lookup yields CDR1 LNHDA and CDR2 SQIVND (reference sequence). The CDR3 is 16 amino acids. The V end lost 5 bases, the J end lost 0 bases, and 16 bases lay between the germline ends. In DNA, the CDR3 is TGTGCCAGTAGTTCAGGGGAAGCGGGGTTGAACACTGAAGCTTTCTTT. This gives the protein CASSSGEAGLNTEAFF. Combining the CDR3 with reference TRBV19 and TRBJ1-1 gives the whole variable domain DGGITQSPKYLFRKEGQNVTLSCEQNLNHDAMYWYRQDPGQGLRLIYYSQIVNDFQKGDIAEGYSVSREKKESFPLTVTSAQKNPTAFYLCASSSGEAGLNTEAFFGQGTRLTVV.

The V call is TRBV5-1, the J call TRBJ1-1; perhaps TRBD1 as D (5 bases). CDR3 size: 14 residues. V was shortened by 4 bases and J by 3 bases, with 13 bases between the two germline ends. Germline V gene lookup returns CDR1 SGHRS and CDR2 YFSETQ. The CDR3: CASSADVGDTEAFF. The CDR3 nucleotides are TGCGCCAGCAGCGCGGACGTGGGGGACACTGAAGCTTTCTTT.

This sequence joins TRBV5-6 and TRBJ2-3, with D hard to call. Looked up from germline, CDR1 is SGHDT and CDR2 is YYEEEE. Trimming pared 1 base from V and 0 bases from J, leaving 6 bases between. The CDR3 spans 14 residues. In DNA, the CDR3 is TGTGCCAGCAGCTTGTCTGGAAGCACAGATACGCAGTATTTT. Amino acid sequence: CASSLSGSTDTQYF.

This chain uses TRBV27 with TRBJ1-4; D is possibly TRBD1 (6 bases). This CDR3 spans 12 amino acids. V lost 4 bases and J lost 10, with 10 bases in between. Germline CDR1 is MNHEY and CDR2 is SMNVEV (reference sequence). The CDR3 DNA follows: TGTGCCAGCAGTTCGGGCAGGGGAAAACTGTTTTTT. It yields the protein CASSSGRGKLFF.

V is TRBV5-1 and J is TRBJ2-3, with D tentatively TRBD1 (6 bases). Germline assignment: CDR1 SGHRS and CDR2 YFSETQ. V shed 3 bases and J shed 1 base, with 15 bases lying between them. The CDR3 extends over 16 amino acids. The CDR3 loop is CASSSIGGIGTDTQYF. The CDR3 bases are TGCGCCAGCAGCTCGATAGGGGGTATTGGCACAGATACGCAGTATTTT.

The chain links TRBV13 to TRBJ1-4; TRBD1 might be the D (5 bases). V was shortened by 0 bases and J by 4 bases, with 9 bases between the two germline ends. This CDR3 region has 15 residues. The germline CDR1 and CDR2 sequences are PRHDT and FYEKMQ (reference sequence). Here the CDR3 DNA reads TGTGCCAGCAGCTTAGGAACAGGCCTTAATGAAAAACTGTTTTTT. Translating gives CASSLGTGLNEKLFF.

V and J are TRBV3-1 (or the pseudogene TRBV3-2) and TRBJ2-2; D gene unclear. Germline assignment: CDR1 LGHDT and CDR2 YNNKEL (reference sequence). V lost 1 base and J 3 bases, leaving 18 bases between the germline ends. CDR3 length: 18 residues. For the CDR3, the DNA is TGTGCCAGCAGCCAAGTACCCAGCCCGAAGATTTACACCGGGGAGCTGTTTTTT. Its protein product is CASSQVPSPKIYTGELFF.

The chain combines TRBV3-1 (or the pseudogene TRBV3-2) with TRBJ2-2; D is unclear. The germline V gene has CDR1 LGHDT and CDR2 YNNKEL (reference sequence). The V gene lost 4 bases and the J gene lost 0 bases, with 12 bases spanning the gap. This CDR3 contains 16 residues. The CDR3 DNA follows: TGTGCCAGCAGCCCCACATCCTACGCGAACACCGGGGAGCTGTTTTTT. It yields the protein CASSPTSYANTGELFF.

This chain joins TRBV28 and TRBJ1-2; 7 positions match TRBD1. The CDR3 loop spans 14 amino acids. Germline CDR1 is MDHEN and CDR2 is SYDVKM. V dropped 5 bases and J dropped 2; count of bases not matched to a gene: 5. As DNA, the CDR3 is TGTGCCAGCAGTCCCGGGACAGTGAACTATGGCTACACCTTC. It translates to CASSPGTVNYGYTF.

V is TRBV5-6 and J is TRBJ1-4; TRBD1 agrees at 9 bases. Germline trimming cut 3 bases from V and 7 bases from J; bases unmatched to any gene: 7. Germline CDR1 and CDR2: SGHDT and YYEEEE. The CDR3 totals 15 residues. This chain's CDR3 is CASSSDRGYAEKLFF. CDR3 DNA: TGTGCCAGCAGCTCGGACAGGGGTTATGCTGAAAAACTGTTTTTT.